This entry lists 14 T cell receptor beta chains sequenced from one sample in a study of identifying expanded T cells in peripheral blood. Clones were read by immunoSEQ multiplex PCR, and TCRdb kept only the in-frame ones, dropping some. The data contain nearly 60,000 clones, approximately 89% of them singletons. Sequencing was performed on blood. The receptors come from a person between 18 and 75 years old in good health.

The genes are TRBV11-2 and TRBJ1-1; 7 nucleotides line up with TRBD1. Trimming cost V 5 bases and J 4 bases; bases outside gene matches: 10. This CDR3 is built from 15 residues. Germline CDR1 is SGHAT and CDR2 is FQNNGV. CDR3 amino acids: CASSPSRGRGTEAFF. The CDR3 DNA follows: TGTGCCAGCAGCCCGTCCAGGGGGAGGGGCACTGAAGCTTTCTTT. Full variable domain (missing parts from reference TRBV11-2 and TRBJ1-1): EAGVAQSPRYKIIEKRQSVAFWCNPISGHATLYWYQQILGQGPKLLIQFQNNGVVDDSQLPKDRFSAERLKGVDSTLKIQPAKLEDSAVYLCASSPSRGRGTEAFFGQGTRLTVV.

J is TRBJ1-1 and V is TRBV27, with D perhaps TRBD1 (6 bases). There are 14 residues in the CDR3. Trimming pared 1 base from V and 4 bases from J, leaving 10 bases between. Germline V lookup: CDR1 MNHEY, CDR2 SMNVEV (reference sequence). This chain's CDR3 is CASSLYAQGTEAFF. Here the CDR3 DNA reads TGTGCCAGCAGTTTATACGCACAGGGCACTGAAGCTTTCTTT.

The J gene is TRBJ1-5, the V gene TRBV19; D call uncertain. The CDR3 has 13 residues. With 7 bases removed from V and 2 bases from J, the gap between germline ends came to 9 bases. The germline gives CDR1 LNHDA, CDR2 SQIVND (reference sequence). DNA for the CDR3: TGTGCCAGTACCCGGCGGGGCAATCAGCCCCAGCATTTT. Amino acid sequence: CASTRRGNQPQHF.

V and J are TRBV4-1 and TRBJ2-7; TRBD2 matches 7 bases. Germline assignment: CDR1 MGHRA and CDR2 YSYEKL. The CDR3 spans 15 residues. The trim removed 0 bases at V and 3 bases at J, leaving 5 bases unmatched. CDR3 sequence: CASSQDPPSGYEQYF. The CDR3 DNA reads as TGCGCCAGCAGCCAAGATCCCCCTAGCGGCTACGAGCAGTACTTC.

V is TRBV5-8 and J is TRBJ1-3; D is unresolved. The ends were cut back, 0 bases at V and 4 bases at J, with 11 bases in the middle. Germline CDR1 SGHTS, CDR2 YDEGEE. The CDR3 totals 15 residues. CDR3 sequence reads: CASSLAGAQGNTIYF. CDR3 DNA sequence: TGTGCCAGCAGCTTGGCCGGAGCGCAGGGAAACACCATATATTTT.

V and J are TRBV7-9 and TRBJ2-1; 10 bases agree with TRBD2. This CDR3 has 15 amino acids. Trimming at V came to 3 bases and at J to 9 bases, leaving 8 bases not matched to a gene. The germline CDR1 and CDR2 sequences are SEHNR and FQNEAQ (reference sequence). The CDR3 nucleotides read TGTGCCAGCAGCTTGGCTAGCGGGAGAAGTAGTGAGCAGTTCTTC. Its translation is CASSLASGRSSEQFF.

The genes are TRBV5-1 and TRBJ2-5; D may match TRBD1 or TRBD2 (7 bases each). Trimming removed 7 bases at V and 5 bases at J, with 18 bases between. The CDR3 length is 14 residues. Germline CDR1 reads SGHRS; CDR2 reads YFSETQ. The CDR3 DNA is TGCGCCAGCGCCCAGGGGGGGGCCGGGGAGACCCAGTACTTC. Translated, it gives CASAQGGAGETQYF. The entire variable domain, with the rest obtained from reference TRBV5-1 and TRBJ2-5, is as follows: KAGVTQTPRYLIKTRGQQVTLSCSPISGHRSVSWYQQTPGQGLQFLFEYFSETQRNKGNFPGRFSGRQFSNSRSEMNVSTLELGDSALYLCASAQGGAGETQYFGPGTRLLVL.

A single count supports this clone. The chain has TRBV9 and TRBJ2-7; 8 bases line up with TRBD2. V lost 0 bases to trimming and J lost 0 bases; unmatched junction nucleotides: 5. The CDR3 extends over 16 amino acids. CDR1 and CDR2 from the germline V gene are SGDLS and YYNGEE. CDR3 DNA: TGTGCCAGCAGCGTAGGGCTAGCGGGTTCCTCCTACGAGCAGTACTTC. This translates into CASSVGLAGSSYEQYF.

V gene TRBV30 combines with J gene TRBJ2-7; D may be TRBD2 (5 bases). This CDR3 spans 12 amino acids. V was trimmed by 0 bases and J by 6 bases, leaving 9 bases between them. Germline CDR1 and CDR2: GTSNPN and SVGIG (reference sequence). The CDR3 DNA reads as TGTGCCTGGAGTGTACGGGGTGGCGAGCAGTACTTC. Amino acid sequence: CAWSVRGGEQYF. Full variable domain (missing parts from reference TRBV30 and TRBJ2-7): SQTIHQWPATLVQPVGSPLSLECTVEGTSNPNLYWYRQAAGRGLQLLFYSVGIGQISSEVPQNLSASRPQDRQFILSSKKLLLSDSGFYLCAWSVRGGEQYFGPGTRLTVT.

This chain joins TRBV7-6 and TRBJ2-5; no reliable D call. Germline V lookup: CDR1 SGHVS, CDR2 FNYEAQ. Trimming left V 1 base short and J 4 bases short, with 4 bases between. This CDR3 has 12 amino acids. This chain's CDR3 is CASSLVLETQYF. The CDR3 DNA is TGTGCCAGCAGCTTAGTCTTAGAGACCCAGTACTTC.

The chain employs TRBV7-9 and TRBJ2-5; D call uncertain. The germline V and J ends were trimmed by 1 base and 0 bases, with 18 bases remaining between them. In germline, CDR1 is SEHNR, CDR2 FQNEAQ (reference sequence). This CDR3 is 18 amino acids long. The CDR3 bases are TGTGCCAGCAGCTTAGGAGTGGTAGCAGCCGATTACCAAGAGACCCAGTACTTC. Its translation: CASSLGVVAADYQETQYF.

This clone was seen a single time. The chain couples TRBV6-5 to TRBJ2-2; D remains unclear. Germline CDR1 MNHEY, CDR2 SVGAGI. V lost 1 base to trimming and J lost 6 bases, with 15 bases between them. CDR3 length: 16 amino acids. CDR3 sequence (DNA): TGTGCCAGCAGTTACTTAATGAGCCAGAGATCCGGGGAGCTGTTTTTT. Its protein is CASSYLMSQRSGELFF.

The CDR3 is CASSIGQPNTEAFF. The CDR3 DNA follows: TGTGCCAGTAGTATAGGGCAGCCCAACACTGAAGCTTTCTTT. This chain connects TRBV19 to TRBJ1-1; unclear D gene. Trimming stripped 1 base from V and 2 bases from J, with 8 bases between. The CDR3 consists of 14 residues. Germline values: CDR1 LNHDA, CDR2 SQIVND (reference sequence).

The gene calls are TRBV7-2 and TRBJ2-7; 8 nucleotides align to TRBD1. Germline V gene lookup returns CDR1 SGHTA and CDR2 FQGNSA. The CDR3 sequence is 16 residues long. Trimming took 3 bases from V and 2 from J; bases not matched to a gene: 9. CDR3 sequence reads: CASSLGQAQLAYEQYF. CDR3 bases: TGTGCCAGCAGCTTGGGACAGGCCCAATTAGCCTACGAGCAGTACTTC.